This T cell receptor beta chain was sequenced during a study of human T cells and chemical hapten exposure. Trimming removed 3 bases from V and 4 bases from J; junction bases left unmatched: 4. There are 16 residues in the CDR3. Germline CDR1 LGHNA, CDR2 YNFKEQ. One entry per CDR3 protein results from TCRdb running MiXCR on the RACE reads. Found here are some 38,000 distinct CDR3 sequences, around 9.5% of them singletons; the top ten hold approximately 26%. Sample time point: patch test 3, about 24 weeks after DPC sensitization. Treatment: therapeutic diphenylcyclopropenone sensitization with weekly scalp DPC. Unfractionated whole blood was the source from which total RNA was extracted.

The chain combines TRBV4-2 with TRBJ2-1, with 12 bases lining up with TRBD2. Sequences were derived from whole blood, sampled in connection with sensitization to the hapten diphenylcyclopropenone (DPC). This clonotype was sampled from a man aged 50 or older with alopecia areata. Some clones in this sample may be carry-over from other donors' samples. The CDR3 spells CASSQAGTSGYNEQFF. DNA of the CDR3: TGTGCCAGCAGCCAGGCCGGGACTAGCGGGTACAATGAGCAGTTCTTC.